The clone carrying this T cell receptor (beta chain) was picked up many times. What it binds is not known. The source of the sample is a study of breast tumors, draining lymph nodes, adjacent tissues. Overall study results and limits: Tumor T cell lymph node origin was a supported hypothesis, not proven. Compared with lymph nodes, tumors were less diverse; compared with nontumor tissue, more. Tumor and nontumor repertoires were significantly more similar in luminal-like than in basal-like breast cancer. Data fit most tumor T cells coming from lymph node, expanding in tumor.

TCRdb called the multiplex PCR reads again in MiXCR, with one record for every CDR3 protein. The sample consists of some 31,000 distinct CDR3 sequences, approximately 57% of them appearing once. Trimming shortened V by 10 bases and J by 2 bases, and 16 bases separated the two germline ends. The CDR3 is 14 residues long. CDR1 is MNHEY and CDR2 is SVGAGI in the germline V gene. The chain carries TRBV6-5 and TRBJ2-3; D perhaps matches TRBD2 (7 bases). The specimen was breast tumor tissue. The clonotype comes from a female donor with breast cancer. Some clones in this sample may be carry-over from other donors' samples. The CDR3 region is CATNGGPTTDTQYF. CDR3 nucleotides: TGTGCCACAAACGGGGGGCCCACCACAGATACGCAGTATTTT.